This T cell receptor (beta chain) was documented in a study of T cell responses to AZD1222 COVID-19 vaccine. Study-level results: Among spike-specific TCRs, nearly half reportedly target unmutated variant regions. None of the repertoires were sampled until the peak T cell response had passed. The study found vaccine-associated CD4 TCRs spanning spike, dominant at 160-218 and 743-854.

The protocol was immunoSEQ multiplex PCR, while the TCRdb copy is restricted to in-frame clones and leaves out a portion. The sample yields fewer than 90,000 clones, roughly 90% seen once. In germline, CDR1 is MDHEN, CDR2 SYDVKM. The V end was cut by 3 bases, the J end by 6 bases, with 17 bases between. This CDR3 comprises 15 residues. This clone was seen a handful of times. Its antigen is currently unknown. The genes are TRBV28 and TRBJ2-5; D is perhaps TRBD2 (5 bases). This clonotype was obtained from an adult in good health. Sequencing was performed on peripheral blood, taken on day 0 of AZD1222 vaccination. The chain's CDR3 is CASSFPDLGEKTQYF. CDR3 DNA sequence: TGTGCCAGCAGTTTCCCGGACCTTGGGGAGAAGACCCAGTACTTC.